A selection of T cell receptor beta chains follows, all from one sample in a study of long-term antiretroviral therapy in people with HIV. TCRdb's copy holds only in-frame clones and misses some; the assay was immunoSEQ multiplex PCR. Found here are just over 20,000 clones, around 79% of them singletons; the top ten hold roughly 10%. Sequences were derived from unsorted PBMCs, sampled 4.1 years after starting antiretroviral therapy. These receptors all stem from a woman aged 40 to 49 with HIV. Both conserved end residues are part of each CDR3. D genes are given only for firm matches. Clone size appears in some rows only: once, few, many, or a class for an expanded clone.

DNA: TGTGCCAGCGGAGGGGGGGGGCCGGGAGATACGCAGTATTTT
CDR3: CASGGGGPGDTQYF
size: -
D: -
V: TRBV5-4
J: TRBJ2-3

DNA: TGTGCCAGCAGCGTAGGCTTACCGGGACAGAGGAACACCGGGGAGCTGTTTTTT
CDR3: CASSVGLPGQRNTGELFF
size: -
D: TRBD1
V: TRBV9
J: TRBJ2-2

DNA: TGTGCCAGTAGTATATTTGTGGGAGCCAAAAACATTCAGTACTTC
CDR3: CASSIFVGAKNIQYF
size: -
D: -
V: TRBV19
J: TRBJ2-4

DNA: TGCAGCCTTGGGGGGGTCTATGGCTACACCTTC
CDR3: CSLGGVYGYTF
size: -
D: -
V: TRBV20-1
J: TRBJ1-2

DNA: TGTGCCAGCAGTCCCGGGACAGGGGTTGGCGATGAGCAGTTCTTC
CDR3: CASSPGTGVGDEQFF
size: -
D: TRBD1
V: TRBV27
J: TRBJ2-1

DNA: TGTGCCAGCAATGCGGGGACTAGGAGGGGCGAGCAGTTCTTC
CDR3: CASNAGTRRGEQFF
size: -
D: TRBD2
V: TRBV2
J: TRBJ2-1

DNA: TGTGCCAGGTCGGAGGGGGCGGGTAACTATGGCTACACCTTC
CDR3: CARSEGAGNYGYTF
size: -
D: TRBD1
V: TRBV11-2
J: TRBJ1-2

DNA: TGTGCCAGTAGTATAGACAGGGCTTTCAACACTGAAGCTTTCTTT
CDR3: CASSIDRAFNTEAFF
size: -
D: -
V: TRBV19
J: TRBJ1-1

DNA: TGTGCCAGCAGCTTCGCCTTGGGGCCCCAGCATTTT
CDR3: CASSFALGPQHF
size: -
D: -
V: TRBV11-3
J: TRBJ1-5

DNA: TGTGCCAGCAGTCCCGGTTGGGGACAGGGGATGGTGAATAAACTGTTTTTT
CDR3: CASSPGWGQGMVNKLFF
size: -
D: TRBD1
V: TRBV7-9
J: TRBJ1-4

DNA: TGTGCCAGCAGCTTAGTATATCGGCCCCAGGAGACCCAGTACTTC
CDR3: CASSLVYRPQETQYF
size: -
D: -
V: TRBV7-8
J: TRBJ2-5

DNA: TGCGCCAGCAGCCTCCTCCGGGCCGACAATCAGCCCCAGCATTTT
CDR3: CASSLLRADNQPQHF
size: -
D: -
V: TRBV4-1
J: TRBJ1-5

DNA: TGCGCCAGCAGCTTGTATCCCGGGAGGTCCTACGAGCAGTACTTC
CDR3: CASSLYPGRSYEQYF
size: -
D: TRBD2
V: TRBV5-1
J: TRBJ2-7

DNA: TGTGCCAGCAGCTTGGTCGGGAGTTCCTATGGCTACACCTTC
CDR3: CASSLVGSSYGYTF
size: -
D: -
V: TRBV11-2
J: TRBJ1-2

DNA: TGTGCCAGCAGCTTGGAGGGGGCGATCACAGATACGCAGTATTTT
CDR3: CASSLEGAITDTQYF
size: -
D: -
V: TRBV7-6
J: TRBJ2-3

DNA: TGCAGCGTACAGGGGGAGGGTCGCACTGAAGCTTTCTTT
CDR3: CSVQGEGRTEAFF
size: -
D: TRBD1
V: TRBV29-1
J: TRBJ1-1

DNA: TGTGCTAGTGGGACCTCAGTAGGTGAGCAGTTCTTC
CDR3: CASGTSVGEQFF
size: -
D: -
V: TRBV12-5
J: TRBJ2-1

DNA: TGTGCCAGCTCCTCGGAGGAAGTGCGACTAGCGGGAGACGAGCAGTTCTTC
CDR3: CASSSEEVRLAGDEQFF
size: -
D: TRBD2
V: TRBV2
J: TRBJ2-1

DNA: TGTGCCAGCAGCCCCGGGACCCCTTGGAAGGACACTGAAGCTTTCTTT
CDR3: CASSPGTPWKDTEAFF
size: -
D: -
V: TRBV7-9
J: TRBJ1-1

DNA: TGTGCCAGCAGCCCTTGGGGGTCTTACAATGAGCAGTTCTTC
CDR3: CASSPWGSYNEQFF
size: -
D: -
V: TRBV5-8
J: TRBJ2-1

DNA: TGTGCCAGCAGTGCTAACGGGGACGTGGATACGCAGTATTTT
CDR3: CASSANGDVDTQYF
size: once
D: -
V: TRBV6-4
J: TRBJ2-3

DNA: TGTGCCAGTAGTATGTCAGGGATCGTTTCTCAGCCCCAGCATTTT
CDR3: CASSMSGIVSQPQHF
size: -
D: -
V: TRBV19
J: TRBJ1-5

DNA: TGTGCCAGCAGCTCTGCCATCGAGGGGACCGGGGAGCTGTTTTTT
CDR3: CASSSAIEGTGELFF
size: -
D: -
V: TRBV11-3
J: TRBJ2-2

DNA: TGTGCCAGCAGCCTCACCGGGACAGGGGGAGAGACCCAGTACTTC
CDR3: CASSLTGTGGETQYF
size: -
D: TRBD1
V: TRBV5-4
J: TRBJ2-5

DNA: TGTGCCAGCAGCTTGCGGGGAGACACTGAAGCTTTCTTT
CDR3: CASSLRGDTEAFF
size: -
D: -
V: TRBV5-4
J: TRBJ1-1

DNA: TGTGCCAGCAGAAGGGACGGATACACTGAAGCTTTCTTT
CDR3: CASRRDGYTEAFF
size: -
D: -
V: TRBV27
J: TRBJ1-1

DNA: TGTGCCTGGAGTTCAAACTCTGGAAACACCATATATTTT
CDR3: CAWSSNSGNTIYF
size: -
D: -
V: TRBV30
J: TRBJ1-3

DNA: TGTGCCAGCAGCTTATGGCCGGATCCAGGGGATGTCTACGAGCAGTACTTC
CDR3: CASSLWPDPGDVYEQYF
size: few
D: -
V: TRBV7-9
J: TRBJ2-7

DNA: TGTGCCATCAGTCACCCCGCCGGTCAGGACACCATATATTTT
CDR3: CAISHPAGQDTIYF
size: -
D: -
V: TRBV10-3
J: TRBJ1-3

DNA: TGTGCCAGCAGTGGTACAGGCTTCCAAGAGACCCAGTACTTC
CDR3: CASSGTGFQETQYF
size: -
D: -
V: TRBV2
J: TRBJ2-5

DNA: TGTGCCAGTAGCCCCGGCGTGGCGAGTGGCACTGAAGCTTTCTTT
CDR3: CASSPGVASGTEAFF
size: -
D: -
V: TRBV19
J: TRBJ1-1

DNA: TGTGCCACCAGCGCCCCAAGGGGGGCCCTTGGGGCCAACGTCCTGACTTTC
CDR3: CATSAPRGALGANVLTF
size: once
D: -
V: TRBV15
J: TRBJ2-6

DNA: TGTGCTAGTGGTCCCTCAGACTACAATGAGCAGTTCTTC
CDR3: CASGPSDYNEQFF
size: -
D: -
V: TRBV12-5
J: TRBJ2-1

DNA: TGCGCCAGCAGCTTTAAAGGGGACACTGAAGCTTTCTTT
CDR3: CASSFKGDTEAFF
size: -
D: -
V: TRBV5-1
J: TRBJ1-1

DNA: TGTGCCAGCAGCGTGGATGGGAACTATAATTCACCCCTCCACTTT
CDR3: CASSVDGNYNSPLHF
size: -
D: -
V: TRBV9
J: TRBJ1-6

DNA: TGCAGCGTTGTGACAGGGGGCTACGAGCAGTACTTC
CDR3: CSVVTGGYEQYF
size: -
D: TRBD1
V: TRBV29-1
J: TRBJ2-7

DNA: TGCGCCAGCAGCCGGGACAGGGCAACCCTAAGTGGCTACACCTTC
CDR3: CASSRDRATLSGYTF
size: -
D: TRBD1
V: TRBV10-1
J: TRBJ1-2

DNA: TGTGCCAGTAGTACCTTGGTAAGCCAGCCCCAGCATTTT
CDR3: CASSTLVSQPQHF
size: -
D: -
V: TRBV19
J: TRBJ1-5

DNA: TGCGCCAGCAGCCAAGATCTCGGGTTAGGTTACAATGAGCAGTTCTTC
CDR3: CASSQDLGLGYNEQFF
size: -
D: -
V: TRBV4-3
J: TRBJ2-1

DNA: TGTGCCAGCAGGCGAAAGGGGGCTGGTAATTCACCCCTCCACTTT
CDR3: CASRRKGAGNSPLHF
size: -
D: TRBD1
V: TRBV6-5
J: TRBJ1-6

DNA: TGCGCCAGCAGCCCGGCTAGCGAGAACAATGAGCAGTTCTTC
CDR3: CASSPASENNEQFF
size: -
D: -
V: TRBV4-1
J: TRBJ2-1

DNA: TGTGCCAGCAGTGAAGGACCAATGTCCTACGAGCAGTACTTC
CDR3: CASSEGPMSYEQYF
size: -
D: -
V: TRBV6-1
J: TRBJ2-7

DNA: TGTGCCAGCAGCCCTAGTGGGGGGGCAAACACTGAAGCTTTCTTT
CDR3: CASSPSGGANTEAFF
size: -
D: -
V: TRBV27
J: TRBJ1-1

DNA: TGTGCCAGTAGTATTATCGGTGGGGGAACGCAGTATTTT
CDR3: CASSIIGGGTQYF
size: -
D: -
V: TRBV19
J: TRBJ2-3

DNA: TGTGCCAGCAGCGTAGGGGGCGCGTGGACCGGGGAGCTGTTTTTT
CDR3: CASSVGGAWTGELFF
size: -
D: -
V: TRBV9
J: TRBJ2-2

DNA: TGTGCCAGCAGTGCTCTCTCCCCGGGAGGAGGTAACTATGGCTACACCTTC
CDR3: CASSALSPGGGNYGYTF
size: -
D: -
V: TRBV6-1
J: TRBJ1-2

DNA: TGTGCCAGCAGTTCCGACGGAGCTCACACTGAAGCTTTCTTT
CDR3: CASSSDGAHTEAFF
size: once
D: -
V: TRBV2
J: TRBJ1-1

DNA: TGCGCCAGCAGCCAAGGCTGGGTCCAAAATCAGCCCCAGCATTTT
CDR3: CASSQGWVQNQPQHF
size: -
D: -
V: TRBV4-1
J: TRBJ1-5

DNA: TGTGCCAGCAGCCTCGAAGAGGGACCCTACGAGCAGTACTTC
CDR3: CASSLEEGPYEQYF
size: few
D: -
V: TRBV4-2
J: TRBJ2-7

DNA: TGCGCCAGCAGCTTGGATGTCATTTCAACTCGGTCTGGGGCCAACGTCCTGACTTTC
CDR3: CASSLDVISTRSGANVLTF
size: -
D: -
V: TRBV5-1
J: TRBJ2-6

DNA: TGTGCCAGCAGCTCCGGACAGGGTCGCGACGAGCAGTACTTC
CDR3: CASSSGQGRDEQYF
size: -
D: TRBD1
V: TRBV7-6
J: TRBJ2-7

DNA: TGTGCCAGCAGTGAAGCGGGGTTATGGACTAGCGGGTCCACAGATACGCAGTATTTT
CDR3: CASSEAGLWTSGSTDTQYF
size: -
D: TRBD2
V: TRBV2
J: TRBJ2-3

DNA: TGCGCCAGCAGCCAAGATGAGAGTTCACCCCTCCACTTT
CDR3: CASSQDESSPLHF
size: few
D: -
V: TRBV4-3
J: TRBJ1-6

DNA: TGTGCCAGCAGCTTAACCTCGGGGGCAGATACGCAGTATTTT
CDR3: CASSLTSGADTQYF
size: -
D: -
V: TRBV7-9
J: TRBJ2-3

DNA: TGTGCCAGCAGCTTTGCCCCTCCGGGACTAGCGGGAATAGGAGATACGCAGTATTTT
CDR3: CASSFAPPGLAGIGDTQYF
size: -
D: TRBD2
V: TRBV5-5
J: TRBJ2-3

DNA: TGTGCCAGCAGTTACCGGGACAGGGTCTACAATGAGCAGTTCTTC
CDR3: CASSYRDRVYNEQFF
size: -
D: TRBD1
V: TRBV6-5
J: TRBJ2-1

DNA: TGTGCCAGCAGCGTGGGGGAGACCTATGGCTACACCTTC
CDR3: CASSVGETYGYTF
size: -
D: -
V: TRBV9
J: TRBJ1-2

DNA: TGTGCCTGGACCCCAGCGCACACTGAAGCTTTCTTT
CDR3: CAWTPAHTEAFF
size: -
D: -
V: TRBV30
J: TRBJ1-1